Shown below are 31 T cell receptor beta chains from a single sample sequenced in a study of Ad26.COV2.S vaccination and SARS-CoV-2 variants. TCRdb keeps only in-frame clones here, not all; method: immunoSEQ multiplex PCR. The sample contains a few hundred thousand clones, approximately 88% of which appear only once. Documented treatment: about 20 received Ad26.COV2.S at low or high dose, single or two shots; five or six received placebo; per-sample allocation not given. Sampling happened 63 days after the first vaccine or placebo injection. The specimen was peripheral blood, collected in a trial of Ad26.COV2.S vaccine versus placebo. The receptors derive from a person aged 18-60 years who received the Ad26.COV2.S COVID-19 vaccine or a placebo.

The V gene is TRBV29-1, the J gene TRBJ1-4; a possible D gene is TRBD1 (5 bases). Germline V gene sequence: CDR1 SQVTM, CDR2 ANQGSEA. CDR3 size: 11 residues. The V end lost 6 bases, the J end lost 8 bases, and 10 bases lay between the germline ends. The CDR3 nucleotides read TGCAGCGTCAGGGAAGGGGAAAAACTGTTTTTT. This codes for CSVREGEKLFF.

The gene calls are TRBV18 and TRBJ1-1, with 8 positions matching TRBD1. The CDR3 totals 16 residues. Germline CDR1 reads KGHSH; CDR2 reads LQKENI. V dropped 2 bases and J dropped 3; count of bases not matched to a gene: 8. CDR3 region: CASSPKQGAGDTEAFF. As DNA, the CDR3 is TGTGCCAGCTCACCAAAGCAGGGGGCAGGGGACACTGAAGCTTTCTTT.

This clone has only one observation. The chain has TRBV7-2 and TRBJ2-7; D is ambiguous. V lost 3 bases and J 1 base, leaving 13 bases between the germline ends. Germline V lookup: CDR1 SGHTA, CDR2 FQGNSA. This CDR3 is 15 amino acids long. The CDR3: CASSLGQMGSYEQYF. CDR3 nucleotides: TGTGCCAGCAGCTTGGGCCAGATGGGGTCCTACGAGCAGTACTTC.

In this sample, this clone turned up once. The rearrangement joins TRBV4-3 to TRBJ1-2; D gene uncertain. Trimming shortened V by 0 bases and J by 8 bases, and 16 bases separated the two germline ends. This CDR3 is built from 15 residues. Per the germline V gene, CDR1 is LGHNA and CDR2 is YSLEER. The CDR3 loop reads CASSQDGEGVNGYTF. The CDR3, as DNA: TGCGCCAGCAGCCAAGATGGCGAGGGAGTTAACGGCTACACCTTC.

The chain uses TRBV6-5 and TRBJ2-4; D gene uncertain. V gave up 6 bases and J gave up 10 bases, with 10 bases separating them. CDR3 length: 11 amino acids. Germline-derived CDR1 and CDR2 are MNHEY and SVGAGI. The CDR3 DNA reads TGTGCCAGCAGCCGTAATTTGATTCAGTACTTC. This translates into CASSRNLIQYF.

CDR3 sequence reads: CASSVVGTDNDKQFF. DNA for the CDR3: TGTGCCAGCAGCGTAGTCGGGACGGATAATGACAAGCAGTTCTTC. The chain carries TRBV9 and TRBJ2-1; D possibly uses TRBD1 or TRBD2 (5 bases each). The germline V and J ends were trimmed by 0 bases and 11 bases, with 18 bases remaining between them. Germline lookup yields CDR1 SGDLS and CDR2 YYNGEE. The CDR3 is made up of 15 amino acids.

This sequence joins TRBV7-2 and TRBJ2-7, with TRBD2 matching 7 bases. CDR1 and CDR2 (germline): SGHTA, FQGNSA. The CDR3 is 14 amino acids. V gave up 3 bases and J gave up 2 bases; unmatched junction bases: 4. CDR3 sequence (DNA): TGTGCCAGCAGCTTTAGCGGGCACGCCTACGAGCAGTACTTC. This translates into CASSFSGHAYEQYF.

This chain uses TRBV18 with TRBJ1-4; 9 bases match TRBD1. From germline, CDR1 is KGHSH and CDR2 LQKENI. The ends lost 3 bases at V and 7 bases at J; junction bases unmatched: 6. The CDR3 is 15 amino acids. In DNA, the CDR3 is TGTGCCAGCTCACCCCGGGACAGGGCATCTGAAAAACTGTTTTTT. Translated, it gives CASSPRDRASEKLFF.

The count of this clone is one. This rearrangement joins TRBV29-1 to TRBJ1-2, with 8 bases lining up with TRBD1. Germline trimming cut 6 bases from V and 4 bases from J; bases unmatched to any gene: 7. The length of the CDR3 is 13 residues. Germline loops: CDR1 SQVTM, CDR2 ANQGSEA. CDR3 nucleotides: TGCAGCGTCACTGACAGGGGAGGCTATGGCTACACCTTC. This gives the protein CSVTDRGGYGYTF. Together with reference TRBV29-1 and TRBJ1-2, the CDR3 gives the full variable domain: SAVISQKPSRDICQRGTSLTIQCQVDSQVTMMFWYRQQPGQSLTLIATANQGSEATYESGFVIDKFPISRPNLTFSTLTVSNMSPEDSSIYLCSVTDRGGYGYTFGSGTRLTVV.

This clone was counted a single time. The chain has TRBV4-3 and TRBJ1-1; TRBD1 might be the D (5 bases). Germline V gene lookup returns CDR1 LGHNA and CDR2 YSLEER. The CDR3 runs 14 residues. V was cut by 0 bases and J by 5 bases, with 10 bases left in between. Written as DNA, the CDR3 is TGCGCCAGCAGCCAAGATCGGGGGAGTACTGAAGCTTTCTTT. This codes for CASSQDRGSTEAFF.

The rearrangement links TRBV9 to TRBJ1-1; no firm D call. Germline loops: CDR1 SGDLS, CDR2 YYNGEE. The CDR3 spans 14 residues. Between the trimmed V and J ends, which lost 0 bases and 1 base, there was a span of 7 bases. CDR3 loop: CASSVGPTNTEAFF. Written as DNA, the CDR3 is TGTGCCAGCAGCGTAGGCCCGACGAACACTGAAGCTTTCTTT.

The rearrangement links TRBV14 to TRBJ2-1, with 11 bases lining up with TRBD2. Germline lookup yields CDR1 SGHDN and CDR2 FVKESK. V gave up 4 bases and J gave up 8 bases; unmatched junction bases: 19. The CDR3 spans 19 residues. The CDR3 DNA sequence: TGTGCCAGCAGCCCCCTACAGGGGAAAATTACTAGCGGGAGCTATGAGCAGTTCTTC. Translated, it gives CASSPLQGKITSGSYEQFF.

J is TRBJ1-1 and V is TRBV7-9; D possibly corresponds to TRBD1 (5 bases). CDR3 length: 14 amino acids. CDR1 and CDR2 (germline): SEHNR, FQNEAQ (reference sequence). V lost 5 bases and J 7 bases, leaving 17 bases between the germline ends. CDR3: CASSPARGAGEAFF. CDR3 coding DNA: TGTGCCAGCAGCCCAGCCCGGGGCGCGGGTGAAGCTTTCTTT.

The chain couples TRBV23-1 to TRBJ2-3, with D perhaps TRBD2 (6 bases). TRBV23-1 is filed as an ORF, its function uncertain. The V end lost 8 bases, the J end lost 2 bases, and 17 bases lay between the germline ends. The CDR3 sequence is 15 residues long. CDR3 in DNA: TGCGCCAGCTCTTCACCGGGGGAATTCACAGATACGCAGTATTTT. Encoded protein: CASSSPGEFTDTQYF.

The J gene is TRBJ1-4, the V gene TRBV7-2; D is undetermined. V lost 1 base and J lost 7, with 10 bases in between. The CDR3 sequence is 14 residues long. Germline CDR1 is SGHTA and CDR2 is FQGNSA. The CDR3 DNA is TGTGCCAGCAGCTTAGGGAGTTCAGTTGAAAAACTGTTTTTT. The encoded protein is CASSLGSSVEKLFF. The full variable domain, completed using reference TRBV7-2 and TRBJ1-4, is GAGVSQSPSNKVTEKGKDVELRCDPISGHTALYWYRQSLGQGLEFLIYFQGNSAPDKSGLPSDRFSAERTGGSVSTLTIQRTQQEDSAVYLCASSLGSSVEKLFFGSGTQLSVL.

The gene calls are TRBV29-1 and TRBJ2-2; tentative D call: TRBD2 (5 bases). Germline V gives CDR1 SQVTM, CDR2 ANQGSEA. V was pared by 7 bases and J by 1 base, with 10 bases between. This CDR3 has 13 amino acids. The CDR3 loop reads CSAVRGNTGELFF. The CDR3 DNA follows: TGCAGCGCTGTCCGGGGGAACACCGGGGAGCTGTTTTTT.

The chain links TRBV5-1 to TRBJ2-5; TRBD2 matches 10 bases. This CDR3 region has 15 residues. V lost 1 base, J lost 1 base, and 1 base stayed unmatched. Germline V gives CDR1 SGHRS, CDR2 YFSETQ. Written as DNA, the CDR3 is TGCGCCAGCAGCTTGACTAGCGGGGTCCAAGAGACCCAGTACTTC. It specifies CASSLTSGVQETQYF.

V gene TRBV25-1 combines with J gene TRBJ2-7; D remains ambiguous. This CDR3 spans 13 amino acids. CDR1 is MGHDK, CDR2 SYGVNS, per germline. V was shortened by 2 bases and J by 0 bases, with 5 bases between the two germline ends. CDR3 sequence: CASSEANSYEQYF. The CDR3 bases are TGTGCCAGCAGTGAAGCCAACTCCTACGAGCAGTACTTC.

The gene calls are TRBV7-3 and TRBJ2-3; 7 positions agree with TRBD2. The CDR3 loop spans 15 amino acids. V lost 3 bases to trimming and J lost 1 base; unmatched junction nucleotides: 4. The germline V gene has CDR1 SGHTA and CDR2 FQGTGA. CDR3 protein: CASSFSGMGTDTQYF. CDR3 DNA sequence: TGTGCCAGCAGCTTCAGCGGGATGGGCACAGATACGCAGTATTTT.

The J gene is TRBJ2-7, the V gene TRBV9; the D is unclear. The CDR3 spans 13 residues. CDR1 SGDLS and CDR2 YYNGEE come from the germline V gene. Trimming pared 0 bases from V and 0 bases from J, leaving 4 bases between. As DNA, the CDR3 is TGTGCCAGCAGCGTAGGGGACTCCTACGAGCAGTACTTC. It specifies CASSVGDSYEQYF.

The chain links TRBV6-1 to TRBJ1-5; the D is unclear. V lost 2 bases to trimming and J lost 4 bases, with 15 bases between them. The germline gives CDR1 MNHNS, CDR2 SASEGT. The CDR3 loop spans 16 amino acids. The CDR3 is CASSEYRARNNQPQHF. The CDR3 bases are TGTGCCAGCAGTGAATATAGGGCCAGGAATAATCAGCCCCAGCATTTT.

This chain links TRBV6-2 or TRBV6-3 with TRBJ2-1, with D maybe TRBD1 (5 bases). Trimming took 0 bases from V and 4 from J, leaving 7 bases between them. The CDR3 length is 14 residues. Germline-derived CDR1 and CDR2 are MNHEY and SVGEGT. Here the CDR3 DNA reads TGTGCCAGCAGTTACTCGACAGCATACAATGAGCAGTTCTTC. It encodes CASSYSTAYNEQFF.

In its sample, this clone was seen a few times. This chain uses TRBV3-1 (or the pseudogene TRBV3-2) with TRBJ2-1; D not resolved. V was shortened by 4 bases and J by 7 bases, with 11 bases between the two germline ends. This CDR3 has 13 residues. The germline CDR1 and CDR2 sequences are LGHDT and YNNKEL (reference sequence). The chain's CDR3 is CASSPPLGNEQFF. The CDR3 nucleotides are TGTGCCAGCAGCCCCCCCTTAGGGAATGAGCAGTTCTTC.

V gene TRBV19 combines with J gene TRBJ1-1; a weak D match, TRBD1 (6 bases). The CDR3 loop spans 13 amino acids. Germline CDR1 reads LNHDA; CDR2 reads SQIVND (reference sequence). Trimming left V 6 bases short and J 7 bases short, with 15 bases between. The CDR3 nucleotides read TGTGCCAGTAGAGATACAGGGTTTAGTGAAGCTTTCTTT. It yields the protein CASRDTGFSEAFF.

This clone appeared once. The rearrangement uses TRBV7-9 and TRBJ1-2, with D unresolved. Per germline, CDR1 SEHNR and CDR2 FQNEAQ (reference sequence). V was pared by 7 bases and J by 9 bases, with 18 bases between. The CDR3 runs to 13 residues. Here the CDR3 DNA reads TGTGCCAGCACCCGAGCTGTGGCGCAGAGCTACACCTTC. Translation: CASTRAVAQSYTF.

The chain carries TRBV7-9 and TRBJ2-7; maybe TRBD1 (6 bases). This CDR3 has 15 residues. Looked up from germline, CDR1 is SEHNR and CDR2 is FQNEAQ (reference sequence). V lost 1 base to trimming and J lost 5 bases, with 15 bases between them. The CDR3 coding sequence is TGTGCCAGCAGCTTAGGGTATACAGGGTACCACGAGCAGTACGTC. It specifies CASSLGYTGYHEQYV.

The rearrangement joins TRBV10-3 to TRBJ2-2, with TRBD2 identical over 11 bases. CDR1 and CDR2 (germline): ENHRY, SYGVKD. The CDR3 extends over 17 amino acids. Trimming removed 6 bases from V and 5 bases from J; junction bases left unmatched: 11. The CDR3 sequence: CAIRDSKLAGVTGELFF. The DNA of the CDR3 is TGTGCCATCAGAGACAGCAAACTAGCGGGGGTAACCGGGGAGCTGTTTTTT.

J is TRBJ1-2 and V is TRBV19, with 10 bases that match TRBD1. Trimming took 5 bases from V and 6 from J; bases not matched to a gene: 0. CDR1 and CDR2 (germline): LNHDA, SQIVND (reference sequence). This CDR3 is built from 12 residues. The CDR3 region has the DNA TGTGCCAGTAGTGGACAGGGGGATGGCTACACCTTC. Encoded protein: CASSGQGDGYTF.

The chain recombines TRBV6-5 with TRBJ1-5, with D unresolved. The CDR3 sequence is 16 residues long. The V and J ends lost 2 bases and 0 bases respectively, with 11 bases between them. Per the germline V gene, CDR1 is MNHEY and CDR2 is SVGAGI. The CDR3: CASSYSAEPSNQPQHF. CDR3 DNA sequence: TGTGCCAGCAGTTACAGTGCAGAGCCTAGCAATCAGCCCCAGCATTTT.

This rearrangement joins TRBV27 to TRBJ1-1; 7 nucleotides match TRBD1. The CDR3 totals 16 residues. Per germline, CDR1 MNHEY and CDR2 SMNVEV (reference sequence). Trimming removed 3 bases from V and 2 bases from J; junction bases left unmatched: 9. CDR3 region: CASSLSIGTVNTEAFF. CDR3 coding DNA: TGTGCCAGCAGTTTGAGTATCGGGACAGTCAACACTGAAGCTTTCTTT.

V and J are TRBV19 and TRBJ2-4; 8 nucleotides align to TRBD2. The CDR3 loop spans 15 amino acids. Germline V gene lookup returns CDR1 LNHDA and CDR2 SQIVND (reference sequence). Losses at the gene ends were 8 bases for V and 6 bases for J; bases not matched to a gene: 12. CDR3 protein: CASRRGGHSGNIQYF. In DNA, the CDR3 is TGTGCCAGTCGTCGGGGGGGCCATTCGGGAAACATTCAGTACTTC.